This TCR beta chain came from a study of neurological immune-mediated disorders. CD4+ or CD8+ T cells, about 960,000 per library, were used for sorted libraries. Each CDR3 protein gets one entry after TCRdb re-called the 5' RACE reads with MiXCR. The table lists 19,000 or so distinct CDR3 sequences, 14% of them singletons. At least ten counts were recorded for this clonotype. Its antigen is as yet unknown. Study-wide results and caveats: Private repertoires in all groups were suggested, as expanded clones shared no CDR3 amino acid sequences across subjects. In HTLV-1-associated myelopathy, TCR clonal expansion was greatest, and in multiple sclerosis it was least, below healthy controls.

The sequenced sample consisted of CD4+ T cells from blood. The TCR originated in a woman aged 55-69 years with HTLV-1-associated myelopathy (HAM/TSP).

The CDR3, as DNA: TGTGCCAGCAGCCACACTAGCGGGAGAGGTAATGAGCAGTTCTTC. It yields the protein CASSHTSGRGNEQFF. V is TRBV7-2 and J is TRBJ2-1; 11 bases line up with TRBD2. Germline CDR1 reads SGHTA; CDR2 reads FQGNSA. The V segment lost 5 bases and the J segment 7 bases; nucleotides outside the gene matches: 7. The length of the CDR3 is 15 residues. The entire variable domain, with the rest obtained from reference TRBV7-2 and TRBJ2-1, is as follows: GAGVSQSPSNKVTEKGKDVELRCDPISGHTALYWYRQSLGQGLEFLIYFQGNSAPDKSGLPSDRFSAERTGGSVSTLTIQRTQQEDSAVYLCASSHTSGRGNEQFFGPGTRLTVL.